This T cell receptor beta chain was retrieved from a study of blood T cell repertoires in COVID-19. Repertoires were generated with immunoSEQ multiplex PCR, while TCRdb's copy carries only in-frame clones and drops some. The sample contains under 50,000 clones, 80% to 90% of which appear only once. This TCR was recovered from a man in his forties with active COVID-19. Material: peripheral blood.

The CDR3 loop reads CASSIGGQGHQPQHF. The CDR3 DNA sequence: TGTGCCAGTAGTATAGGGGGGCAGGGCCATCAGCCCCAGCATTTT. The chain combines TRBV19 with TRBJ1-5, with D perhaps matching TRBD1 (6 bases). There are 15 residues in the CDR3. The V gene lost 1 base and the J gene lost 5 bases, with 12 bases spanning the gap. Germline V gene lookup returns CDR1 LNHDA and CDR2 SQIVND (reference sequence).